This T cell receptor beta chain derives from a study of blood T cell repertoires in COVID-19. Study summary: Sites in the United States, Italy and Spain provided acute and convalescent COVID-19 samples. From T cells, B-cell-depleted T cells, or PBMCs came the material, which was cDNA or gDNA.

Per the original data handling: Counts of nucleated cells, estimated from reference gene primer amplification, were obtained. Assay used: immunoSEQ multiplex PCR; TCRdb lists only in-frame clones, some missing. V and J calls and clone size come straight from that table; D and trimming were deduced from the DNA. In the table there are 200,000 to 300,000 clones, about nine tenths of which are singletons. The CDR3 consists of 14 residues. Trimming pared 6 bases from V and 8 bases from J, leaving 20 bases between. The V gene's germline CDR1 is KGHSH and CDR2 LQKENI. This clonotype originated in a middle-aged woman who had recovered from COVID-19. The rearrangement joins TRBV18 to TRBJ2-7, with D perhaps matching TRBD1 (6 bases). Sample: peripheral blood. The CDR3 loop reads CASSPGTGSTKQYF. The CDR3 DNA reads as TGTGCCAGCTCCCCCGGAACAGGGTCAACGAAGCAGTACTTC.